The present T cell receptor beta chain was sequenced within a study of T cell changes during pregnancy in multiple sclerosis. Assay: immunoSEQ multiplex PCR; the TCRdb copy retains only in-frame clones and omits some. The sample records about 42,000 clones, about 85% being singletons. The CDR3 runs to 16 residues. The germline V gene encodes CDR1 MDHEN and CDR2 SYDVKM. Trimming took off 6 bases at V and 1 base at J, with 18 bases between the two ends. This clonotype was obtained from a female donor with multiple sclerosis, enrolled in a pregnancy study. Material: CD4+ T cells from peripheral blood mononuclear cells, obtained after pregnancy. V and J are TRBV28 and TRBJ1-1; D perhaps matches TRBD1 (5 bases). The CDR3, as DNA: TGTGCCAGCAGCGCCCCTGGCGGACAAACGAACACTGAAGCTTTCTTT. This codes for CASSAPGGQTNTEAFF.